Detailed here is one T cell receptor (beta chain). Its antigen is not identified. Libraries were prepared by immunoSEQ multiplex PCR; TCRdb keeps only in-frame clonotypes and omits some of them. The sample consists of approximately 99,000 clones, 86% of them appearing once. The sample is drawn from a study of T cell responses to AZD1222 COVID-19 vaccine. Study results and limitations: White British people made up most donors, females outnumbered males, and clonal diversity was possibly underestimated. Spike was spanned by vaccine-associated CD4 TCRs, with dominance at 160-218 and 743-854. Baseline testing showed seropositivity in only a handful of AZD1222 recipients.

Specimen: peripheral blood, collected on day 0 of AZD1222 vaccination. This TCR derives from an adult in good health.

The DNA for the CDR3 is TGTGCCAGCAGCTTATTGCAGGGGACGGATACGCAGTATTTT. It encodes CASSLLQGTDTQYF. The chain recombines TRBV11-1 with TRBJ2-3; possibly TRBD1 for D (6 bases). The germline V and J ends were trimmed by 2 bases and 6 bases, with 12 bases remaining between them. Germline CDR1 and CDR2: SGHAT and FQDESV (reference sequence). There are 14 residues in the CDR3.